What follows is one T cell receptor (beta chain) and its context. This clonotype was counted only a few times. Its antigen has not been determined. Base qualities are not provided; no much larger clone lies one nucleotide away. The library was made by RT-PCR. Sequencing was performed on an Illumina HiSeq 2500. Using fastp at Q25 and MiXCR, TCRdb reprocessed the public reads and kept productive beta chains. Every CDR3 protein is listed once, alongside the most common genes and DNA of its rows. Across this sample there are 800,000 to 1,000,000 distinct CDR3 sequences, with over 20% seen only once. The ten largest clones represent 10% of the sample. Inclusive of the bounding cysteine and phenylalanine, the CDR3 is 17 residues long. This entry keeps only the CDR3 DNA: 51 bases, framed from base 1. According to the germline V gene, CDR1 reads SGHRS and CDR2 reads YFSETQ. Trimmed from V: 2 bases; trimmed from J: 2 bases; junction bases lacking a gene match: 11.

The sample originates from a study of response to subunit inactivated influenza vaccine (dated by TCRdb to between 2018 and 2020). Notes on the research overall: To follow how T cells responded to a trivalent subunit inactivated influenza vaccine, the researchers relied on deep quantitative profiling of the T cell receptor repertoire. What the study reported, not specific to this receptor: The authors suggested that each seasonal influenza vaccination may recruit only a limited number of new T cells.

Here the chain combines TRBV5-1 and TRBJ2-7, with 9 middle bases fitting TRBD2. This TCR derives from a man in his forties or fifties who received an inactivated influenza vaccine. Donor details come from another sample of the same person, matched by shared clones. The sequencing used PBMCs from blood, collected 4 to 6 days after vaccination. The nucleotides are TGCGCCAGCAGCTTCCGAGGACTAGCGCCACCCACCTACGAGCAGTACTTC. Its coded protein is CASSFRGLAPPTYEQYF.